This TCR beta chain was sequenced during a study of technical replicates of blood from a handful of donors. Profiled with immunoSEQ multiplex PCR; TCRdb holds only in-frame clones, not every one. The table lists 65,000 to 90,000 clones, roughly 98% of them singletons. The TCR was taken from a human donor in good health. The source material was T cells isolated from PBMCs.

The CDR3 DNA reads TGTGCCAGCAGCGTAGTGTCGACTAGCGGGAGTACGAGCTCCTACAATGAGCAGTTCTTC. Protein product: CASSVVSTSGSTSSYNEQFF. The chain combines TRBV9 with TRBJ2-1; 12 bases match TRBD2. This CDR3 is 20 amino acids long. The germline CDR1 and CDR2 sequences are SGDLS and YYNGEE. V shed 0 bases and J 0 bases; nucleotides not matched to a gene: 10.